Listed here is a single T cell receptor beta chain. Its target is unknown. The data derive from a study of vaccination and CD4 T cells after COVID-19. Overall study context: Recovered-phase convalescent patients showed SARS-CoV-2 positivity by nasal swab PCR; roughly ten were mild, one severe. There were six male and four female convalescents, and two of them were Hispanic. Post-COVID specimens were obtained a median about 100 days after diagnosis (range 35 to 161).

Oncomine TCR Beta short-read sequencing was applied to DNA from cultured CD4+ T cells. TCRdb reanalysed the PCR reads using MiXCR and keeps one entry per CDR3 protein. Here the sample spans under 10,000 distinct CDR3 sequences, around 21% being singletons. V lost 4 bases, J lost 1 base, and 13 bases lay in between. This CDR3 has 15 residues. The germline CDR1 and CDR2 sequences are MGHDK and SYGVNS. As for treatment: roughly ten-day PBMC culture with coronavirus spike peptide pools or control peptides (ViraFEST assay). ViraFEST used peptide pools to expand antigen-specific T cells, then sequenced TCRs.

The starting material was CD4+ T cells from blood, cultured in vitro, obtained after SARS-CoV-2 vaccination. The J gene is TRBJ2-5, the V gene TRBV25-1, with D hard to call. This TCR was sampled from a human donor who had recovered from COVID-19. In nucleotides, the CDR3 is TGTGCCAGCAGTGGATCAGAAGACCCCCAAGAGACCCAGTACTTC. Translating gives CASSGSEDPQETQYF. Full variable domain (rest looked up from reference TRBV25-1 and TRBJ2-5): EADIYQTPRYLVIGTGKKITLECSQTMGHDKMYWYQQDPGMELHLIHYSYGVNSTEKGDLSSESTVSRIRTEHFPLTLESARPSHTSQYLCASSGSEDPQETQYFGPGTRLLVL.